The present TCR beta chain was sequenced within a study of cytomegalovirus exposure and HLA in healthy donors listed by TCRdb under 2017. Broadly, across the study: An earlier analysis of about 530 of the donors reported over 250 Gb of sequence data and around 100 million unique TCR beta sequences obtained from approximately 180 million T cells. A later genetic analysis took genome-wide SNP genotypes for about three fifths of the 666 donors and used that subset as a discovery cohort. The study aimed to test whether cataloging public T cell receptors could reveal signatures of past pathogen exposure. In the later analysis, no new phenotypic data were used to find candidate immune exposures; instead, reliance was placed on TCR beta sequences and their occurrence across donors. On average, around 230,000 unique TCR beta nucleotide sequences were sequenced per donor among a few hundred genotyped donors of the cohort, with roughly 18% of those sequences being non-productive. Alongside the repertoire data, information on donor age, sex, ethnicity and CMV serostatus was compiled. All discovery cohort repertoires had been generated using a single sequencing platform. The T cell repertoires of around 730 subjects were profiled by immunosequencing and related to cytomegalovirus serostatus. The genetic ancestry cluster associated with self-reported Caucasian donors included roughly 84% of the roughly 410 genotyped donors. Roughly 300 gigabases of sequencing data and around 88 million unique TCR sequences made up an early release that covered nearly 650 HLA-typed donors. A separate validation cohort of roughly 130 different subjects was used in addition to the 666-subject first cohort. In a later analysis, previously published TCR beta repertoires from more than 500 donors were re-analyzed and high-resolution HLA genotyping was added so that TCR occurrence patterns could be studied. In an earlier analysis of around 540 of the donors, high-throughput TCR beta sequencing was used to judge whether each TCR beta V gene segment behaved as functional or pseudogenic. To predict cytomegalovirus infection status, the study brought together high-throughput TCR immunosequencing, statistical association of individual TCRs with disease status, and machine learning. Typing coverage varied by locus: roughly 629-640 donors for A, B, C, DRB1 and DQB1; roughly 520 for DQA1; more than 600 for DPA1; some 470 for DPB1. About 5 DR-DQ haplotypes were handled as single units for association and clustering, since linkage in the cohort was strong. HLA typing covered class I and class II loci at four-digit resolution. Overall study results and their limits: Across donors, most TCR sequences were observed very rarely, whereas some public TCRs were present in many individuals. Because some donors lacked HLA typing at each locus, the association tests relied only on the typed subset. V-gene and J-gene trimming of TCR beta chains was associated with a missense DCLRE1C variant in a later genetic analysis, and the association was replicated in an independent cohort. In a later analysis, about 17,000 TCR beta sequences were associated with specific HLA alleles at a false discovery rate of 0.05. The sequencing pipeline was judged likely to have produced a cluster of highly shared sequence variants as a technical artifact. In vitro tests confirmed that three of the cytomegalovirus-associated TCR beta chains recognize cytomegalovirus antigens. Strong co-occurrence of HLA alleles, especially DR and DQ, made assigning TCR associations to individual alleles difficult. A further reported finding was that TCR beta sequences accurately predicted the HLA-A and HLA-B alleles for most subjects in the first cohort. The earlier analysis of about 600 of the donors excluded some 15 rarely observed V segments, including chromosome 9 orphons, because counts were too low. According to a later analysis, TCR association rates differed among HLA loci, with DRB1 alleles showing the most associated TCRs and HLA-C alleles showing the fewest. Some IMGT-functional V segments, including TRBV6-2 and TRBV6-3, could not be distinguished by the 87-base-pair reads and were therefore excluded. Roughly uniform sequencing depth across donors was assumed in presence/absence analyses, although this assumption may not hold. Cytomegalovirus status was reported to be diagnosed by the classifier with high specificity and sensitivity in both the original and validation cohorts. Broadly in line with IMGT annotations, most TCR beta V segments showed up in productive rearrangements about 87% or about 30% of the time in an earlier analysis of 587 of the donors. According to a later analysis, parvovirus B19, influenza, CMV and Epstein-Barr virus appeared linked to several top co-occurrence clusters. A total of 150 or so TCR beta chains were listed by the study as associated with cytomegalovirus. Compared with equally common non-associated chains, HLA-associated TCR beta chains in a later analysis were more clonally expanded and had lower generation probabilities. CMV serostatus was the only immune exposure information available for the cohort. The authors suggested that the approach could potentially be extended to other disease states and immunological phenotypes. In this cohort, only TCR beta chains were sequenced, and detectable features were limited by the absence of alpha or paired-chain data. Linkage disequilibrium might explain the correlated functional status among segregating V segments, but an unknown experimental factor could not be ruled out. In a later genetic analysis, fewer N-insertions in productive TCRs were reported among donors in an Asian-associated ancestry cluster than the approximately 710-donor mean. A later analysis found that most CMV-associated TCR beta chains appeared HLA-restricted, with HLA associations seemingly driven largely by CMV exposure.

Trimmed from V: 5 bases; trimmed from J: 4 bases; junction bases lacking a gene match: 10. The CDR3, from cysteine to phenylalanine, totals 14 residues. Only the CDR3 DNA is retained, 42 bases long and in frame from the first base. Sequences GTSNPN (CDR1) and SVGIG (CDR2) are obtained from the germline V gene (reference sequence). Receptors were amplified or captured by the immunoSEQ multiplex PCR assay. A mixture of 60 forward primers for TCR Vbeta segments and 13 reverse primers for TCR Jbeta segments was used in the multiplex PCR. A multiplex PCR assay on genomic DNA amplified the CDR3 region of rearranged TCR beta genes. On the Illumina HiSeq System, the amplified TCR beta libraries were sequenced as 87-base-pair reads. In the authors' own workflow: A later analysis counted about 76 million unique TCR beta chains across the 690 or so repertoires, and 10 million to 12 million of these chains were shared by at least two donors. To remove PCR and sequencing errors, raw reads were error-corrected and collapsed into unique sequences using a nearest-neighbor algorithm that merged closely related sequences. To assign V, D and J gene segments, CDR3 sequences were aligned to IMGT reference sequences. For a sequence to be retained, a match of at least six nucleotides to both a V gene segment and a J gene segment was required. A rearrangement counted as productive if the CDR3 had no stop codons and remained in frame with V and J, and every other rearrangement counted as non-productive. Following IMGT convention, CDR3 was defined as the stretch from the second conserved V-encoded cysteine up to the conserved J-encoded phenylalanine. The earlier analysis of some 540 of the donors excluded any sequence lacking an unambiguous match to a single V gene segment. An earlier analysis of a few hundred of the donors classified V segments as functional when productive rearrangements were above 56.7% and as segregating when the standard deviation between donors was above 5%. A statistical classification framework was built for diagnosing cytomegalovirus status from the catalog of TCR beta chain sequences. A later analysis assigned V and J genes by comparing TCR nucleotide sequences with IMGT/GENE-DB human TR gene sequences. In a later analysis, CDR3 sequences and most-parsimonious VDJ recombination scenarios were assigned using the TCRdist pipeline. In a later analysis, each TCR beta chain was defined by its CDR3 amino acid sequence together with its V-gene family, and reads without a unique V-gene family were excluded. In a later analysis, a few hundred highly shared, low-generation-probability nucleotide sequences were removed to address suspected cross-contamination and a sequencing artifact. For each public chain, a later analysis derived a clonal expansion index from normalized ranks of inferred template counts within each repertoire. Generation probabilities in a later analysis came from a VDJ recombination model fitted to out-of-frame rearrangements, and those results were checked against IGoR. A later analysis scored TCR-TCR, TCR-HLA and TCR-CMV co-occurrence with hypergeometric tests, applying a repertoire-size bias correction to TCR pairs. To estimate false discovery rates, a later analysis permuted the HLA or CMV assignments 20 times. In a later analysis, co-occurring TCRs were grouped using DBSCAN, with TCRdist sequence similarity added in when clustering inside HLA-allele-positive subsets. For co-occurrence clustering, repertoires with fewer than 30,000 or more than 120,000 public chains were excluded, along with five repertoires with anomalous nucleotide sharing. What TCRdb holds here is the immuneACCESS table cut down to in-frame rearrangements. Part of the clones is not present; checked against another copy, under half of the missing clones reflect an unresolved V gene, and the others are unexplained. V, J and clone size were drawn from that table, and D and trimming were deduced from the DNA. The sample records some 90,000 clones, approximately 80% of which are singletons. The ten largest account for under 5.5% of the sample.

Points on this clone: Its specific antigen is unknown. No clone much larger than this one lies a single base away; base qualities are absent.

The cohort was made up of approximately 670 healthy bone marrow donors. At the time of sampling, all cohort members were nominally healthy, though unrecorded immune exposures were likely present. The donor was CMV seropositive and belonged to the group of 250 to 350 seropositive cohort members. Each donor provided a peripheral blood sample, and peripheral blood mononuclear cells were used for TCR beta sequencing. Genomic DNA extraction from the blood cell samples was performed with the Qiagen DNeasy Blood Extraction Kit. Source material: PBMCs. The V and J segments used are TRBV30 and TRBJ1-2; TRBD1 aligns with 7 central bases. The sequence came from a woman in her 70s in good health and CMV-seropositive. The DNA sequence is given as TGTGCCTGGCTCCTCCCAGGGGGGAGCTATGGCTACACCTTC. Translation gives CAWLLPGGSYGYTF.